This T cell receptor beta chain was observed in a study of T cells in Graves' hyperthyroidism and ophthalmopathy (dated by TCRdb to about 2019). In terms of the full investigation: Peripheral blood was collected at initial diagnosis, before any treatment. To identify TCR V-J signatures that set the groups apart, the researchers used a discovery cohort of about a hundred patients, made up of under 45 with Graves' ophthalmopathy and 55 to 65 with stable Graves' hyperthyroidism. Prospective prediction of ophthalmopathy was tested in an independent validation cohort consisting of about 20 hyperthyroidism patients and around 16 patients who later progressed to ophthalmopathy. The approximately 97 discovery patients were randomly divided into training and test sets at a 7:3 ratio. The study also compared thyroid tissue and blood T-cell repertoires from five or six Graves' hyperthyroidism patients. Once sampling was done, hyperthyroidism patients were given methimazole at a starting dose of 30 mg daily, whereas ophthalmopathy patients were given high-dose intravenous methylprednisolone. TCR Vbeta CDR3 sequencing of 140 or so peripheral blood samples (roughly 43 ophthalmopathy, 75 hyperthyroidism and some 17 progressor patients) is reported in the paper.

The TCR beta CDR3 regions were amplified from the RNA transcripts. A first-round RT-PCR of the TCR CDR3 used the HTBI primer set with the Qiagen OneStep RT-PCR kit. The libraries were constructed in a second round of multiplex PCR and then size-selected and purified. Sequencing of the libraries was done on an Illumina HiSeq2000 using paired-end 100 bp reads. The authors processed their data as follows. SOAPnuke was used to process the raw data, with reads discarded if the reads contained adapters or uncalled bases, had a mean Phred below 15, or lacked an exact constant-primer or identifier match. High-quality paired reads were merged with COPE v1.2.5, and unique nucleotide sequences were defined as clonotypes. MiTCR v1.1 was used to align clonotypes to the IMGT TRBV, TRBD and TRBJ reference segments. Only V-J combinations with frequency above 0.0001, covering 98% to 99.2% of repertoires, were analysed. A TCS score was defined as the ratio of F50 (clonal expansion) to E x V (chaos), with BLOSUM62-based TCRdist applied between CDR3 peptides within each V-J. Welch's t-statistics and random forest reduced 500 to 650 V-J features to some 14, which were used in a naive Bayes classifier (R e1071). Using fastp trimming at Q25 and MiXCR clonotype assembly, TCRdb reanalyzed the public sequencing data and kept in-frame beta chains. Every CDR3 protein is listed once, alongside the most common genes and DNA of its rows. None of the V and J calls come from the authors' own analysis; TCRdb made them. The sample data list some 250,000 distinct CDR3 sequences, and approximately 14% of these were observed just once. In total, the top ten clones hold over 25% of the sample.

This clonotype appeared a few times. No antigen is known for it. Base-call qualities are not available, and no considerably larger clone is one nucleotide away. Summary of the overall study and its limitations: A 13 V-J signature model separated ophthalmopathy from stable hyperthyroidism, with nearly 90% sensitivity and roughly 81% specificity in cross-validation and 80%/75% in testing. In validation, the model predicted progression to ophthalmopathy with approximately 71% sensitivity and over 72% specificity, a median of 6.5 months before onset. Most expanded thyroid clonotypes (frequency above 0.001) were also found in blood, which suggests that blood repertoires may mirror thyroid immune responses. No statistical method was used to set the sample size in advance, and investigators knew the group allocation.

Hyperthyroidism patients were newly diagnosed, had a disease duration of under 2 months, and were aged 18 to 65 years. The study excluded patients with uncontrolled infections, other autoimmune diseases, pregnancy or lactation. Diagnoses were established on the basis of clinical symptoms, serum thyroxine and TRAb, thyroid ultrasound, and orbital computed tomography. For progressor patients, blood was drawn at the first diagnosis of hyperthyroidism, before any ophthalmopathy symptoms had appeared. Ficoll-Paque density gradient centrifugation was used to isolate PBMCs from approximately 10 ml of fresh peripheral blood. Progressor patients were first diagnosed with Graves' hyperthyroidism and then developed ophthalmopathy during follow-up. Total RNA was extracted using Trizol reagent, and RNA quality was assessed on an Agilent 2100 Bioanalyzer. This clonotype was sampled from a woman between 45 and 65 years old with Graves' hyperthyroidism that later progressed to Graves' ophthalmopathy. The source material was blood.

The sequenced DNA: TGTGCCAGCAGCTTACGGGACAGGGGAGGCGATACGCAGTATTTT. Its translation reads: CASSLRDRGGDTQYF. The rearrangement joined TRBV7-6 to TRBJ2-3, with 10 junctional bases fitting TRBD1. CDR1 and CDR2 (SGHVS, FNYEAQ) derive from the germline V gene. V lost 2 bases and J lost 6 bases, and the count of bases not matched to a germline gene is 5. The CDR3 covers 15 residues, taking in both the cysteine and the phenylalanine. CDR3 DNA only is kept here, 45 bases in frame from base 1.